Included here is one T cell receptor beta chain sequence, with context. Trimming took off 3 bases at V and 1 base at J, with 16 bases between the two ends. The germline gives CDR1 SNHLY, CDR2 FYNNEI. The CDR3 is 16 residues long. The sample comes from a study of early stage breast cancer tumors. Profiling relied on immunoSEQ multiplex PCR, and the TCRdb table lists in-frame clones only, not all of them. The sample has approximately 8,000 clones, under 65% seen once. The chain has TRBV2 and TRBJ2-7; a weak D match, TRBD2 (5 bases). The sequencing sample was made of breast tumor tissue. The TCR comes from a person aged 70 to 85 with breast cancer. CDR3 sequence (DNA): TGTGCCAGCAGTGACCCTTGGACTCCAATTTCCTACGAGCAGTACTTC. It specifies CASSDPWTPISYEQYF.